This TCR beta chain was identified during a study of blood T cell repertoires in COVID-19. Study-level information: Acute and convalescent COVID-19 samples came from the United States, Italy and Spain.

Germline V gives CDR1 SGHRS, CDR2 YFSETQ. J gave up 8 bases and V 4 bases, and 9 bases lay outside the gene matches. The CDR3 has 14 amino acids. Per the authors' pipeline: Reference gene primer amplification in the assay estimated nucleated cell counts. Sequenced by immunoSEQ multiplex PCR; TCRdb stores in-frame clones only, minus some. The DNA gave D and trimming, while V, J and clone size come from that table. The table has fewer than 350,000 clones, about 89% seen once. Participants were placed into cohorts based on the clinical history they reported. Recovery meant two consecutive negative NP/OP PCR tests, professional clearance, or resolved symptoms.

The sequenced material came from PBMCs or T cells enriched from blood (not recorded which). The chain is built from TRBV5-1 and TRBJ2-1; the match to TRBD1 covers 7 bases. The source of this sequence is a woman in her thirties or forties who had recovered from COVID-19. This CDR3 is CASSPRTGTDEQFF. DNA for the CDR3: TGCGCCAGCAGCCCTCGGACAGGTACAGATGAGCAGTTCTTC.